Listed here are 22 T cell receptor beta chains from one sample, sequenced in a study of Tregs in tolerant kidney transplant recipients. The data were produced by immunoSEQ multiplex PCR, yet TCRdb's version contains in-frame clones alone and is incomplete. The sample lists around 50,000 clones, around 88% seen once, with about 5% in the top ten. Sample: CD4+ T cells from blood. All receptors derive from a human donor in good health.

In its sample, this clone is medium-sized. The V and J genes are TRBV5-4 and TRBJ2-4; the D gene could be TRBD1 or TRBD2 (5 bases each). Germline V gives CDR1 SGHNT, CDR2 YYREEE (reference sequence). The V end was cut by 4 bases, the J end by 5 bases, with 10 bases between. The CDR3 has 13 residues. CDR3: CASSPGGENIQYF. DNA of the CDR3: TGTGCCAGCAGCCCTGGGGGTGAAAACATTCAGTACTTC.

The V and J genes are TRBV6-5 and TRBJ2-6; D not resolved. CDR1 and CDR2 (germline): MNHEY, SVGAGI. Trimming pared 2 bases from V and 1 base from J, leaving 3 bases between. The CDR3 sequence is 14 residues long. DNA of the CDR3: TGTGCCAGCAGTTACATATCTGGGGCCAACGTCCTGACTTTC. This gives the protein CASSYISGANVLTF.

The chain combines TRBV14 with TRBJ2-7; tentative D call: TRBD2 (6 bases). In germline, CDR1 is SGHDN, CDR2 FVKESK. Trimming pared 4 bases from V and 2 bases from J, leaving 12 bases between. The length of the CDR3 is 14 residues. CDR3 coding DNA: TGTGCCAGCAGCCCGGGACTCCAAGCCTACGAGCAGTACTTC. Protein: CASSPGLQAYEQYF.

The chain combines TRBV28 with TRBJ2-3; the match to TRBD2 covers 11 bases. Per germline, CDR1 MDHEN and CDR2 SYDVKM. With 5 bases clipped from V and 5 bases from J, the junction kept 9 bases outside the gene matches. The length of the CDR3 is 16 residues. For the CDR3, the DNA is TGTGCCAGCAGTGGGACTAGCGGCACGAGAATAGATACGCAGTATTTT. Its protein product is CASSGTSGTRIDTQYF.

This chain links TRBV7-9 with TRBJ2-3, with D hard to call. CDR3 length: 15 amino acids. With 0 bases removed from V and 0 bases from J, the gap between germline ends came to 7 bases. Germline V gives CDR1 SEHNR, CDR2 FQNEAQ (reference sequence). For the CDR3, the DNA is TGTGCCAGCAGCTTAGCGGCCAGTAGCACAGATACGCAGTATTTT. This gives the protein CASSLAASSTDTQYF.

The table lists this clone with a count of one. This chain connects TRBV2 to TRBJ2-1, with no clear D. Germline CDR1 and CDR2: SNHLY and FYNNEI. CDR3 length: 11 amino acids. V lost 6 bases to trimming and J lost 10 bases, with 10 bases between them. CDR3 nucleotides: TGTGCCAGCAGCCGTCTCGTAGAGCAGTTCTTC. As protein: CASSRLVEQFF.

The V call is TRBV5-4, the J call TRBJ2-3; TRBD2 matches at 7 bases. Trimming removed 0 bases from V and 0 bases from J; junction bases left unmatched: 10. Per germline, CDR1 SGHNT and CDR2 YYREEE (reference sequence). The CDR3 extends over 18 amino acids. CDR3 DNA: TGTGCCAGCAGCTTGGTGCGGGACTACCCCATTAGCACAGATACGCAGTATTTT. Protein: CASSLVRDYPISTDTQYF.

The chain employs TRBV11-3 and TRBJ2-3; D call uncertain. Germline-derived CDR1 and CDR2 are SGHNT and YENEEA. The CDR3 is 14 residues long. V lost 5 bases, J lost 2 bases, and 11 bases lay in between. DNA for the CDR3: TGTGCCAGCAGCCCACTACCTTACACAGATACGCAGTATTTT. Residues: CASSPLPYTDTQYF.

The CDR3 is CASSYSQGRETQYF. CDR3 bases: TGTGCCAGCAGTTACTCCCAGGGGCGGGAGACCCAGTACTTC. The rearrangement joins TRBV6-5 to TRBJ2-5, with D tentatively TRBD1 (6 bases). The CDR3 length is 14 residues. V was pared by 0 bases and J by 5 bases, with 10 bases between. Germline CDR1 MNHEY, CDR2 SVGAGI.

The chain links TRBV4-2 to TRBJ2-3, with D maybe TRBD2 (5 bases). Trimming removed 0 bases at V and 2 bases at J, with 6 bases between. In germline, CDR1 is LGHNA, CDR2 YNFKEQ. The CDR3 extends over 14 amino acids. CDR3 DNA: TGTGCCAGCAGCCAAGAAGCGGACACAGATACGCAGTATTTT. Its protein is CASSQEADTDTQYF.

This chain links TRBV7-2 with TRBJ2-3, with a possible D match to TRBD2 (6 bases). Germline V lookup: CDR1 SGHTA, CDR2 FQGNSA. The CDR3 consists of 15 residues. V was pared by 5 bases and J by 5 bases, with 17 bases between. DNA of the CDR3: TGTGCCAGCAGCGCCCGGGACTCCCGGCAAGATACGCAGTATTTT. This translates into CASSARDSRQDTQYF.

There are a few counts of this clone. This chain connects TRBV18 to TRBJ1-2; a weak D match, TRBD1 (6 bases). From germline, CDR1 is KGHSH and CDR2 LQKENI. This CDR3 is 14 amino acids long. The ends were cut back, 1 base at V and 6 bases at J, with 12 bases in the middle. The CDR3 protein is CASSPRAGEDGYTF. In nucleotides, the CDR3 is TGTGCCAGCTCACCACGGGCAGGGGAGGATGGCTACACCTTC.

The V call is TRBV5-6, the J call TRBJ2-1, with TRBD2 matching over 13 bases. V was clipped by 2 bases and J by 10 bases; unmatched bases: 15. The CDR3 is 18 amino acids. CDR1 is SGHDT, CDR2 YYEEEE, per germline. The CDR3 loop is CASSLLGFGTSGIREQFF. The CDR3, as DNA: TGTGCCAGCAGCTTATTAGGCTTTGGGACTAGCGGGATTCGAGAGCAGTTCTTC.

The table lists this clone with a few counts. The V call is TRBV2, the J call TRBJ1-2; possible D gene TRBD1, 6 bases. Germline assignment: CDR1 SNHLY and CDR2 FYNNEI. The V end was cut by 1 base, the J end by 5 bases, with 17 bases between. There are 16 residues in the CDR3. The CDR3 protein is CASSEDMGGQGYGYTF. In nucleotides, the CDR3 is TGTGCCAGCAGTGAAGATATGGGGGGGCAAGGGTATGGCTACACCTTC.

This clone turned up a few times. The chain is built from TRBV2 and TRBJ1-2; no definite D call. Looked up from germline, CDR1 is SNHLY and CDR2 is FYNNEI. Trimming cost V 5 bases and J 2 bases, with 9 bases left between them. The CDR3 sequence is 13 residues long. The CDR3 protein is CASSQQINYGYTF. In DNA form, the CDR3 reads TGTGCCAGCAGTCAACAGATAAACTATGGCTACACCTTC.

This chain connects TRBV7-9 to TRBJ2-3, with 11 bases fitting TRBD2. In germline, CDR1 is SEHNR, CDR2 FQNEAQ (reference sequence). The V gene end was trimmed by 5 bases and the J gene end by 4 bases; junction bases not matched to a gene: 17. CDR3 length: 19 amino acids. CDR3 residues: CASSTLAGGPNFRADTQYF. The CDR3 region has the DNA TGTGCCAGCAGCACCCTAGCGGGGGGCCCCAACTTTCGTGCAGATACGCAGTATTTT.

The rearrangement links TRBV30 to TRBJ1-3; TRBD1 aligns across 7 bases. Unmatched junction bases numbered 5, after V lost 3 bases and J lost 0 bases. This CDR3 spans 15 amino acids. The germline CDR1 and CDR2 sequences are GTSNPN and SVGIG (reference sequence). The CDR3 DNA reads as TGTGCCTGGAGCGATACAGGGGCCTCTGGAAACACCATATATTTT. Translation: CAWSDTGASGNTIYF.

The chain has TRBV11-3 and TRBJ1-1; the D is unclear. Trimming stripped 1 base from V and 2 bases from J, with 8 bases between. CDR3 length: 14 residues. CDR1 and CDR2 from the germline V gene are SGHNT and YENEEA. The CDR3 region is CASSLVLGNTEAFF. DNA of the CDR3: TGTGCCAGCAGCTTAGTTCTAGGCAACACTGAAGCTTTCTTT.

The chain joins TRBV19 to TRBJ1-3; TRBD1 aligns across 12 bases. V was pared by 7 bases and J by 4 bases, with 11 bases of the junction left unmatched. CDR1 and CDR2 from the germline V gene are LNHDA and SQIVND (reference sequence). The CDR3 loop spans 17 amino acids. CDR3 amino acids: CASKWSGTGGGGNTIYF. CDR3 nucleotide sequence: TGTGCCAGTAAATGGTCCGGGACAGGGGGCGGAGGAAACACCATATATTTT.

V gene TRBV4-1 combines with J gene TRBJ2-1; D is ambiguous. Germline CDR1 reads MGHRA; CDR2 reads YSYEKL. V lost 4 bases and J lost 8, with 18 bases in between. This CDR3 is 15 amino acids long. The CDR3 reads CASSRLSLGRHEQFF. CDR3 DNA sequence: TGCGCCAGCAGCCGGTTAAGCCTTGGTCGTCATGAGCAGTTCTTC.

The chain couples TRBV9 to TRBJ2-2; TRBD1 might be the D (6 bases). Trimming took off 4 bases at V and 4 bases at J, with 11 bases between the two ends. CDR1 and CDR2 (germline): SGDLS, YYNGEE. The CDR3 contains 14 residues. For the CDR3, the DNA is TGTGCCAGCAGCTTCACAGGGAGCACCGGGGAGCTGTTTTTT. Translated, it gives CASSFTGSTGELFF.

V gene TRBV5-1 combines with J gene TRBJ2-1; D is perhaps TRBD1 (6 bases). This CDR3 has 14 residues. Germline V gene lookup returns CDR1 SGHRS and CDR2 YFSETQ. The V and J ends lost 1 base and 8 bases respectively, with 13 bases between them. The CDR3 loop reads CASSLTGPPDEQFF. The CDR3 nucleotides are TGCGCCAGCAGCTTGACAGGGCCCCCTGATGAGCAGTTCTTC.